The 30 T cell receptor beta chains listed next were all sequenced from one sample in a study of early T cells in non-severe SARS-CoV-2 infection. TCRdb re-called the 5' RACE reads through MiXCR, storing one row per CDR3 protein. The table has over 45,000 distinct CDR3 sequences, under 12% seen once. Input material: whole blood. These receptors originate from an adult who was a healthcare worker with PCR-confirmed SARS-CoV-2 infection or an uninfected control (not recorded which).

The CDR3 spells CASSLGGRITDTQYF. DNA of the CDR3: TGTGCCAGCAGTTTGGGGGGGCGCATCACAGATACGCAGTATTTT. The chain employs TRBV12-3 or TRBV12-4 and TRBJ2-3, with D perhaps TRBD2 (7 bases). The CDR3 totals 15 residues. Trimming took off 3 bases at V and 2 bases at J, with 12 bases between the two ends.

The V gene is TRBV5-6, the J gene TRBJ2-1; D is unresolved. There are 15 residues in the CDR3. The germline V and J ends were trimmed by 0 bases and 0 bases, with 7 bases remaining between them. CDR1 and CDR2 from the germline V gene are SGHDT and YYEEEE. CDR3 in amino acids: CASSLVGSSYNEQFF. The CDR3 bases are TGTGCCAGCAGCTTGGTGGGAAGCTCCTACAATGAGCAGTTCTTC.

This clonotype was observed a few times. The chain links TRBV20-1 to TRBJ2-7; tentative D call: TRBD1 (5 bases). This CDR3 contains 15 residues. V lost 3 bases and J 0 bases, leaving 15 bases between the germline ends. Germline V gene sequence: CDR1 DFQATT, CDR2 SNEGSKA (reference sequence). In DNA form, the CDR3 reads TGCAGTGCTAGGATGGACCGGACAACCTCCTACGAGCAGTACTTC. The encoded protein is CSARMDRTTSYEQYF.

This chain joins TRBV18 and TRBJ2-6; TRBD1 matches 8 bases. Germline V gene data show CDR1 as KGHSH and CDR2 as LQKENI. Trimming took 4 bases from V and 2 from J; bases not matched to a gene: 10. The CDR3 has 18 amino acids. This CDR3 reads CASSRVDRGRTGANVLTF. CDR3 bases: TGTGCCAGCTCACGGGTTGACAGGGGCAGGACTGGGGCCAACGTCCTGACTTTC.

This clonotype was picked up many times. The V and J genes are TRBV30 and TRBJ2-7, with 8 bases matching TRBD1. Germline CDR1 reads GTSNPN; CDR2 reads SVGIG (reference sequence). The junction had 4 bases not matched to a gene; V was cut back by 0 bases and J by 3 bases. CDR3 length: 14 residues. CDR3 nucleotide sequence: TGTGCCTGGAGTGTCCAGGGGGCTGGCTACGAGCAGTACTTC. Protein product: CAWSVQGAGYEQYF.

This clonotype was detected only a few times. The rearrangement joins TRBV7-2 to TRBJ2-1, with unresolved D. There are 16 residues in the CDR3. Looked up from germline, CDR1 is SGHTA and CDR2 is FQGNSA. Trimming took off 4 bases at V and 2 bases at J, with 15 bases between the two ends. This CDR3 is CASSSVDFPPYNEQFF. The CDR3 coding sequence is TGTGCCAGCAGCTCCGTTGATTTTCCCCCCTACAATGAGCAGTTCTTC.

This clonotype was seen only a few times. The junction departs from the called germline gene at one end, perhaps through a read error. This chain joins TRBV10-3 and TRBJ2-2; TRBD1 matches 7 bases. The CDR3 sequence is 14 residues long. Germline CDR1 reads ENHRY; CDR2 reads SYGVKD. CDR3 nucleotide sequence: TGTGCCTTCAGAGGACAGGTTGGAACCGGGGAGCTGTTTTTT. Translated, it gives CAFRGQVGTGELFF.

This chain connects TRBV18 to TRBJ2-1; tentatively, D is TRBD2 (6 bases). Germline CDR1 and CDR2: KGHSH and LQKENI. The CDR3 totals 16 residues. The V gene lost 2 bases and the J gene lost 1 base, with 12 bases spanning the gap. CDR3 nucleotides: TGTGCCAGCTCACCAGGAGCTGGGAGGTCCTACAATGAGCAGTTCTTC. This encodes CASSPGAGRSYNEQFF.

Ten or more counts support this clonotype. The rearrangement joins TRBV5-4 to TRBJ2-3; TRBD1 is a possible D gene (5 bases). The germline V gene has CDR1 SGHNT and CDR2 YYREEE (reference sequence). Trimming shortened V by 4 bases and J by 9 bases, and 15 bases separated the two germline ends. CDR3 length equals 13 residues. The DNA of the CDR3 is TGTGCCAGCAGCCCGACAGAATACGGCACGCAGTATTTT. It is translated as CASSPTEYGTQYF.

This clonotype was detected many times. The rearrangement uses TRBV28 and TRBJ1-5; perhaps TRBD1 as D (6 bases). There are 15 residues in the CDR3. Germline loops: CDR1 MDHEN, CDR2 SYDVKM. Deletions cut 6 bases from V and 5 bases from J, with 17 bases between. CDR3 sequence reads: CASRSGPGTYQPQHF. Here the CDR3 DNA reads TGTGCCAGCAGATCTGGCCCCGGGACATATCAGCCCCAGCATTTT.

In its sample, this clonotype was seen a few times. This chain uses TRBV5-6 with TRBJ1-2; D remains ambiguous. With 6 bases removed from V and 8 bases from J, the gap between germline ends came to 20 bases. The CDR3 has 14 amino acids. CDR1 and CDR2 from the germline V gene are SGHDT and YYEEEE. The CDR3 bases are TGTGCCAGCACCACCCTGGAGGCTACTACGGGCTACACCTTC. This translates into CASTTLEATTGYTF. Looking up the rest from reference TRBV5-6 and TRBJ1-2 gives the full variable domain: DAGVTQSPTHLIKTRGQQVTLRCSPKSGHDTVSWYQQALGQGPQFIFQYYEEEERQRGNFPDRFSGHQFPNYSSELNVNALLLGDSALYLCASTTLEATTGYTFGSGTRLTVV.

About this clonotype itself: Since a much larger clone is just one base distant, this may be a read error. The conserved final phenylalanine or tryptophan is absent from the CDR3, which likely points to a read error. The chain's CDR3 is CASSLGTGTGTYEQYS. CDR3 nucleotide sequence: TGTGCCAGCAGCTTGGGGACAGGGACGGGCACCTACGAGCAGTACTCC. V and J are TRBV5-8 and TRBJ2-7; TRBD1 agrees at 8 bases. The length of the CDR3 is 16 residues. Germline V gene sequence: CDR1 SGHTS, CDR2 YDEGEE. J was trimmed by 2 bases and V by 0 bases; bases with no gene match: 7.

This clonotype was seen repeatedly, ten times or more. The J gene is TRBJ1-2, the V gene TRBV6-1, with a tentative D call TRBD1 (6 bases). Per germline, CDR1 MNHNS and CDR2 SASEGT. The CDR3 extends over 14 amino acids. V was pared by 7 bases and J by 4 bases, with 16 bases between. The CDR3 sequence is CASKLQGSGYGYTF. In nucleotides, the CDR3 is TGTGCCAGCAAACTACAGGGTTCAGGCTATGGCTACACCTTC.

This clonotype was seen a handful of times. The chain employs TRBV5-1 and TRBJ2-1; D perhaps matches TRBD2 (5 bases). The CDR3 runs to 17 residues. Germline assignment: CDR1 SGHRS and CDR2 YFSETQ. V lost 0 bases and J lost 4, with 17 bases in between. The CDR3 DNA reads TGCGCCAGCAGCTTGGAGGATGGGCCTAGCAGGTACAATGAGCAGTTCTTC. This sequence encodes CASSLEDGPSRYNEQFF.

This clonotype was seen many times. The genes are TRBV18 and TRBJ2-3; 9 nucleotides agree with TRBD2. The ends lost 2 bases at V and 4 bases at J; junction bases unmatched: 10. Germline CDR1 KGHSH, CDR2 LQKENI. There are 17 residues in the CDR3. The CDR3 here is CASSPFYDSGSSDTQYF. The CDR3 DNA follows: TGTGCCAGCTCACCATTCTACGATAGCGGGAGCTCAGATACGCAGTATTTT.

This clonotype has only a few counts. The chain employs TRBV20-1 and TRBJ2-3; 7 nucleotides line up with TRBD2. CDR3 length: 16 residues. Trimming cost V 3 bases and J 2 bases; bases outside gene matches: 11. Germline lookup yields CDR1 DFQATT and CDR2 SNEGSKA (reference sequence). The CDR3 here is CSASHLPSGFTDTQYF. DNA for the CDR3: TGCAGTGCTAGTCACCTCCCTAGCGGATTCACAGATACGCAGTATTTT.

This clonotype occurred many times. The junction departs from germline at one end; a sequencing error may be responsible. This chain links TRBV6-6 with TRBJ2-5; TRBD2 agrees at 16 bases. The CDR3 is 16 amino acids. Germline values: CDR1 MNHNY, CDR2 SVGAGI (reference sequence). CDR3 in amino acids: CAGSHPGLAGGETQYF. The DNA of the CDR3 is TGTGCCGGCAGTCACCCGGGACTAGCGGGAGGGGAGACCCAGTACTTC.

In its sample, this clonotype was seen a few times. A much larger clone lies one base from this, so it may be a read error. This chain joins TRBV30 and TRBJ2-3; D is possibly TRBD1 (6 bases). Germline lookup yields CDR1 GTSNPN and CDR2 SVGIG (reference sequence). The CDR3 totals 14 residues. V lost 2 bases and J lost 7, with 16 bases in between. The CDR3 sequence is CAWSSQGGTNTQYF. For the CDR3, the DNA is TGTGCCTGGAGTAGCCAGGGTGGGACAAATACGCAGTATTTT.

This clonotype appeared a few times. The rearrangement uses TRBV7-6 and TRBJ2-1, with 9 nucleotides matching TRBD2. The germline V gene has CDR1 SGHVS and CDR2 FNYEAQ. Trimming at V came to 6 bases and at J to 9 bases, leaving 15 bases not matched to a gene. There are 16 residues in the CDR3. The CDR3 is CASRGGKGGRATEQFF. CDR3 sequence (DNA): TGTGCCAGCAGGGGAGGAAAGGGCGGGAGGGCCACTGAGCAGTTCTTC. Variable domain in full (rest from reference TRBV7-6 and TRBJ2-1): GAGVSQSPRYKVTKRGQDVALRCDPISGHVSLYWYRQALGQGPEFLTYFNYEAQQDKSGLPNDRFSAERPEGSISTLTIQRTEQRDSAMYRCASRGGKGGRATEQFFGPGTRLTVL.

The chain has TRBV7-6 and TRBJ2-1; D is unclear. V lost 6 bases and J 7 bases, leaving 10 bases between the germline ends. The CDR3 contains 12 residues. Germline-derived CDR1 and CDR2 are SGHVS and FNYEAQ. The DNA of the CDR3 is TGTGCCAGCAGACCCCTAGTAAATGAGCAGTTCTTC. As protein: CASRPLVNEQFF.

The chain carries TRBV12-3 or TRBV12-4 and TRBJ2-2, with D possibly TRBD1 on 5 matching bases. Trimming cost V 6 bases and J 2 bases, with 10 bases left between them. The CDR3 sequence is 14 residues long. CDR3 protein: CASRQGINTGELFF. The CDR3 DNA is TGTGCCAGCAGGCAGGGAATTAACACCGGGGAGCTGTTTTTT.

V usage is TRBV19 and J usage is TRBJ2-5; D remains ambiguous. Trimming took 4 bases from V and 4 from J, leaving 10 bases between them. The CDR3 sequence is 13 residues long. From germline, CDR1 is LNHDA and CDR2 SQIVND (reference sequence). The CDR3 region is CASSTGWTETQYF. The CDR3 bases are TGTGCCAGTAGTACCGGATGGACAGAGACCCAGTACTTC.

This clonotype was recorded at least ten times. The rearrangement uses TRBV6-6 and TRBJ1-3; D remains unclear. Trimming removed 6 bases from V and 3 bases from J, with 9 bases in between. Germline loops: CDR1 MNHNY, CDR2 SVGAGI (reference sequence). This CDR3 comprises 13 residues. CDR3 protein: CASSEGRGNTIYF. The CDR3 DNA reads TGTGCCAGCAGCGAGGGTCGTGGAAACACCATATATTTT.

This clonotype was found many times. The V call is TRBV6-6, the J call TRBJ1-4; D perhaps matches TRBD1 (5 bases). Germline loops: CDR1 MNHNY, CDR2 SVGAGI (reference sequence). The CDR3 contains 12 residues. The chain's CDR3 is CASSRVDEKLFF. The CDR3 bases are TGTGCTTCCTCCAGGGTGGATGAAAAACTGTTTTTT.

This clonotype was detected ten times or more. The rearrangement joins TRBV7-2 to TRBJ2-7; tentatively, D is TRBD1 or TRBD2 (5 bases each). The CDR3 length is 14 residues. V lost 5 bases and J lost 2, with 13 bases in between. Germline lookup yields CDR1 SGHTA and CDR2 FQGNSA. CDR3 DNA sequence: TGTGCCAGCAGCAAAGGGGACCCTCCCTACGAGCAGTACTTC. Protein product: CASSKGDPPYEQYF. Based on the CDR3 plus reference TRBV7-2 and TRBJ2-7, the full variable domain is GAGVSQSPSNKVTEKGKDVELRCDPISGHTALYWYRQSLGQGLEFLIYFQGNSAPDKSGLPSDRFSAERTGGSVSTLTIQRTQQEDSAVYLCASSKGDPPYEQYFGPGTRLTVT.

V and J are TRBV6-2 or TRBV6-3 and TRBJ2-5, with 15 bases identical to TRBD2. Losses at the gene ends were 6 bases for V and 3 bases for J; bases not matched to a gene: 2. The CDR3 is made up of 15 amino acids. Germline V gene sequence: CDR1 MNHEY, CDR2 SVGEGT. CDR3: CASRGLAGGEETQYF. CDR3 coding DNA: TGTGCCAGCAGAGGACTAGCGGGAGGGGAAGAGACCCAGTACTTC.

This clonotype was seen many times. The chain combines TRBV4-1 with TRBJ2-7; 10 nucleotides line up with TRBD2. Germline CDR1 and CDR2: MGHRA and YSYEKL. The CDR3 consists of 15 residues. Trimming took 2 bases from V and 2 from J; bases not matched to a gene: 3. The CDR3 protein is CASSQRAGGAYEQYF. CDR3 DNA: TGCGCCAGCAGCCAAAGAGCGGGAGGGGCCTACGAGCAGTACTTC.

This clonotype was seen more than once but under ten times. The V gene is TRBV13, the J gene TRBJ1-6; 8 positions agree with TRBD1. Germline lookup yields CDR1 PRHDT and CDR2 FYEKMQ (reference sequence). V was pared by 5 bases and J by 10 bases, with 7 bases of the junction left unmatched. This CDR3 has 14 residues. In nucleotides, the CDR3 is TGTGCCAGCAGCCCGGGCAGGGGGCTATCACCCCTCCACTTT. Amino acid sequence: CASSPGRGLSPLHF.

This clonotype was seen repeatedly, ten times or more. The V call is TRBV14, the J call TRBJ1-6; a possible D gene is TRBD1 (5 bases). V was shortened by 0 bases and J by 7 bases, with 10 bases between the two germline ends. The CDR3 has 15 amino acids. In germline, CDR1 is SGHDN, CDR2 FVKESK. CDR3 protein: CASSQEYDSNSPLHF. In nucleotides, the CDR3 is TGTGCCAGCAGCCAAGAATACGACAGCAATTCACCCCTCCACTTT.

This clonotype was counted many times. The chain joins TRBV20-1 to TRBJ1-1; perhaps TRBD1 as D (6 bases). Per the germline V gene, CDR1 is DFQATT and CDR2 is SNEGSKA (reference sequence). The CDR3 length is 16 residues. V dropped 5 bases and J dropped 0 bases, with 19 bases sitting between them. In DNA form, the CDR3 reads TGCAGTGCTCTCCACGGAGGGGGAGGAATGAACACTGAAGCTTTCTTT. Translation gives CSALHGGGGMNTEAFF.